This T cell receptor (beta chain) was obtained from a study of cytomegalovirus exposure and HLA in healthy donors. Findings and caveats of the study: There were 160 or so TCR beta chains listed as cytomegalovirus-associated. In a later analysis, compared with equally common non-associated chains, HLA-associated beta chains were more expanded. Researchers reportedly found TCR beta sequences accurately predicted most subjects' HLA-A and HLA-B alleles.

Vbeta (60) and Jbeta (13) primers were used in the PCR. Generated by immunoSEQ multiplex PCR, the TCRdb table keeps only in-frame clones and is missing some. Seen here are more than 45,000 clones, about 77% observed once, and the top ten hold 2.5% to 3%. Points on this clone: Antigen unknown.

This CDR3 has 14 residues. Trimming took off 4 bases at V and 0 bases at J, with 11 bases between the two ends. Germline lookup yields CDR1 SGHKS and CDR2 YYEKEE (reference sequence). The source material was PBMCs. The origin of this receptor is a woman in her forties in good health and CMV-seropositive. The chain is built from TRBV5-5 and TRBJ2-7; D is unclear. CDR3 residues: CASSLSMSSYEQYF. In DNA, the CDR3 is TGTGCCAGCAGCCTATCGATGAGCTCCTACGAGCAGTACTTC.